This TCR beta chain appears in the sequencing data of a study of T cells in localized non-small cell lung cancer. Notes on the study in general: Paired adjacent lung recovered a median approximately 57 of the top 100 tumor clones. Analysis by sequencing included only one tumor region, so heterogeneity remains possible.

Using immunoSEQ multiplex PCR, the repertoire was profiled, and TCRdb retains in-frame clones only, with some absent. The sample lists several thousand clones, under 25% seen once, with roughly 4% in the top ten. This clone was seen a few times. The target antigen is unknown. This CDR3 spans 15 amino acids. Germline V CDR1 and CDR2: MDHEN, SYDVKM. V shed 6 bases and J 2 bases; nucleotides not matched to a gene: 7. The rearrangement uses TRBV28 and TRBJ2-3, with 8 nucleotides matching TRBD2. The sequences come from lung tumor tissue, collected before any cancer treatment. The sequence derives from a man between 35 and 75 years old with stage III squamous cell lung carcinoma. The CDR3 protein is CASRVGGALTDTQYF. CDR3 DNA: TGTGCCAGCAGGGTCGGGGGGGCTCTCACAGATACGCAGTATTTT.